These 28 T cell receptor beta chains share one sample of origin, sequenced in a study of beta chain features in type 1 diabetes. Their recognized antigens are unknown. The isolated RNA, all of it, was reverse transcribed, so expressed TCRB transcripts were what got sequenced. Produced via immunoSEQ multiplex PCR; TCRdb's table is partial and in-frame only. The sample carries a few hundred thousand clones, roughly 14% recorded once. Broader study findings: People with Type 1 diabetes carried modestly yet significantly shorter TCRB CDR3s in all four CD4+ subsets.

The sequenced material came from naive CD4+ T cells from blood. These receptors were collected from a woman younger than 35 with type 1 diabetes.

This clone was counted a few times. The chain couples TRBV7-9 to TRBJ1-1, with a possible D match to TRBD1 (6 bases). There are 12 residues in the CDR3. The ends were cut back, 5 bases at V and 10 bases at J, with 14 bases in the middle. The V gene's germline CDR1 is SEHNR and CDR2 FQNEAQ (reference sequence). CDR3 region: CASSPSYRAAFF. The CDR3 bases are TGTGCCAGCAGCCCGTCCTACAGGGCAGCTTTCTTT.

The chain is built from TRBV9 and TRBJ2-4; 9 bases map to TRBD1. The V gene end was trimmed by 4 bases and the J gene end by 4 bases; junction bases not matched to a gene: 9. This CDR3 has 16 residues. Germline V lookup: CDR1 SGDLS, CDR2 YYNGEE. The CDR3 region is CASSPRQGVSKNIQYF. DNA for the CDR3: TGTGCCAGCAGCCCCCGACAGGGGGTTTCAAAAAACATTCAGTACTTC.

The rearrangement joins TRBV9 to TRBJ2-5, with TRBD2 matching 8 bases. The CDR3 consists of 15 residues. Germline V gene lookup returns CDR1 SGDLS and CDR2 YYNGEE. V shed 0 bases and J 1 base; nucleotides not matched to a gene: 2. CDR3: CASSVGSGGQETQYF. The CDR3 coding sequence is TGTGCCAGCAGCGTAGGGAGCGGGGGCCAAGAGACCCAGTACTTC.

The J gene is TRBJ2-1, the V gene TRBV6-1; 7 bases align to TRBD1. The length of the CDR3 is 13 residues. V was clipped by 8 bases and J by 5 bases; unmatched bases: 6. Per germline, CDR1 MNHNS and CDR2 SASEGT. CDR3 in DNA: TGTGCCAGCGGACGGGACAGTAACAATGAGCAGTTCTTC. It is translated as CASGRDSNNEQFF.

This clone was observed a few times. CDR3 sequence: CASSFAGGKDNEQFF. The DNA of the CDR3 is TGTGCCAGCAGTTTTGCGGGAGGCAAGGACAATGAGCAGTTCTTC. V gene TRBV28 combines with J gene TRBJ2-1, with TRBD2 matching 8 bases. Germline V gene data show CDR1 as MDHEN and CDR2 as SYDVKM. The CDR3 totals 15 residues. Trimming cost V 3 bases and J 5 bases; bases outside gene matches: 6.

The chain has TRBV7-9 and TRBJ1-2, with TRBD1 identical over 8 bases. The V segment lost 2 bases and the J segment 8 bases; nucleotides outside the gene matches: 4. The germline gives CDR1 SEHNR, CDR2 FQNEAQ (reference sequence). CDR3 length equals 13 residues. CDR3 coding DNA: TGTGCCAGCAGCTTATCAGGGGGCAGCGGCTACACCTTC. Protein product: CASSLSGGSGYTF. Drawing the rest from reference TRBV7-9 and TRBJ1-2, the complete variable domain is DTGVSQNPRHKITKRGQNVTFRCDPISEHNRLYWYRQTLGQGPEFLTYFQNEAQLEKSRLLSDRFSAERPKGSFSTLEIQRTEQGDSAMYLCASSLSGGSGYTFGSGTRLTVV.

This clone was observed a few times. The chain joins TRBV7-9 to TRBJ2-7; D possibly corresponds to TRBD1 (5 bases). The V and J ends lost 5 bases and 0 bases respectively, with 8 bases between them. This CDR3 spans 13 amino acids. The germline gives CDR1 SEHNR, CDR2 FQNEAQ (reference sequence). CDR3 protein: CASSLQVSYEQYF. CDR3 DNA sequence: TGTGCCAGCAGCCTACAGGTCTCCTACGAGCAGTACTTC. Supplemented by reference TRBV7-9 and TRBJ2-7, the full variable domain reads DTGVSQNPRHKITKRGQNVTFRCDPISEHNRLYWYRQTLGQGPEFLTYFQNEAQLEKSRLLSDRFSAERPKGSFSTLEIQRTEQGDSAMYLCASSLQVSYEQYFGPGTRLTVT.

This clone was seen a few times. The rearrangement joins TRBV30 to TRBJ2-7; 9 nucleotides line up with TRBD1. V was pared by 1 base and J by 3 bases, with 1 base of the junction left unmatched. The CDR3 contains 13 residues. CDR1 is GTSNPN and CDR2 is SVGIG in the germline V gene (reference sequence). The CDR3 coding sequence is TGTGCCTGGAGTGCGACAGGGGGCTACGAGCAGTACTTC. Its translation is CAWSATGGYEQYF.

The table lists this clone with a few counts. The V and J genes are TRBV28 and TRBJ2-5; 8 bases match TRBD1. Germline CDR1 reads MDHEN; CDR2 reads SYDVKM. V dropped 2 bases and J dropped 5; count of bases not matched to a gene: 4. CDR3 length: 14 residues. In DNA, the CDR3 is TGTGCCAGCAGTTTAGGGGACAGGCGGGAGACCCAGTACTTC. This gives the protein CASSLGDRRETQYF.

Here the CDR3 reads CATSRSHPGGVYGYTF. CDR3 coding DNA: TGTGCCACCAGCAGATCCCACCCAGGGGGAGTTTATGGCTACACCTTC. V is TRBV15 and J is TRBJ1-2; 7 nucleotides agree with TRBD1. In germline, CDR1 is LNHNV, CDR2 YYDKDF (reference sequence). V was clipped by 2 bases and J by 5 bases; unmatched bases: 11. CDR3 length: 16 residues.

The sample holds a few counts of this clone. The V call is TRBV5-1, the J call TRBJ1-5; 8 bases are shared with TRBD1. The CDR3 length is 16 residues. Trimming took 0 bases from V and 4 from J; bases not matched to a gene: 6. CDR1 and CDR2 from the germline V gene are SGHRS and YFSETQ. CDR3: CASSLGAGGANQPQHF. The DNA for the CDR3 is TGCGCCAGCAGCTTGGGGGCAGGGGGCGCGAATCAGCCCCAGCATTTT.

This clone was seen more than once but under ten times. This rearrangement joins TRBV5-1 to TRBJ2-3; TRBD2 agrees at 12 bases. V lost 3 bases to trimming and J lost 3 bases; unmatched junction nucleotides: 2. Germline V gene data show CDR1 as SGHRS and CDR2 as YFSETQ. This CDR3 region has 15 residues. CDR3 sequence: CASSSGLAGTDTQYF. The CDR3 DNA sequence: TGCGCCAGCAGCTCGGGACTAGCGGGTACAGATACGCAGTATTTT.

The chain is built from TRBV6-1 and TRBJ2-7, with 9 bases identical to TRBD2. The CDR3 extends over 14 amino acids. Germline trimming cut 7 bases from V and 5 bases from J; bases unmatched to any gene: 9. CDR1 is MNHNS, CDR2 SASEGT, per germline. Here the CDR3 reads CASNSNGGGDEQYF. The DNA for the CDR3 is TGTGCCAGCAACTCCAACGGCGGGGGGGACGAGCAGTACTTC.

This clone was observed a handful of times. V usage is TRBV28 and J usage is TRBJ2-4, with D perhaps matching TRBD2 (6 bases). CDR1 MDHEN and CDR2 SYDVKM come from the germline V gene. The length of the CDR3 is 17 residues. Trimming removed 3 bases at V and 3 bases at J, with 18 bases between. DNA for the CDR3: TGTGCCAGCAGTTTGGCGACCGGGGGAGTCGGCAAAAACATTCAGTACTTC. Protein product: CASSLATGGVGKNIQYF. Full variable domain (remainder filled in from reference TRBV28 and TRBJ2-4): DVKVTQSSRYLVKRTGEKVFLECVQDMDHENMFWYRQDPGLGLRLIYFSYDVKMKEKGDIPEGYSVSREKKERFSLILESASTNQTSMYLCASSLATGGVGKNIQYFGAGTRLSVL.

There are a few counts of this clone. The sample has other DNA sequences that encode this CDR3 too. The chain recombines TRBV9 with TRBJ2-1; TRBD1 might be the D (5 bases). V dropped 2 bases and J dropped 4 bases, with 7 bases sitting between them. CDR1 is SGDLS, CDR2 YYNGEE, per germline. The CDR3 sequence is 13 residues long. CDR3 DNA: TGTGCCAGCAGCGTGGGGCAGTACAATGAGCAGTTCTTC. Its translation is CASSVGQYNEQFF.

The chain uses TRBV9 and TRBJ2-1; tentatively, D is TRBD2 (6 bases). The CDR3 is made up of 18 amino acids. V was trimmed by 0 bases and J by 3 bases, leaving 19 bases between them. The germline V gene encodes CDR1 SGDLS and CDR2 YYNGEE. The chain's CDR3 is CASSVGLRDRQNYNEQFF. In nucleotides, the CDR3 is TGTGCCAGCAGCGTAGGATTGCGGGACCGACAAAACTACAATGAGCAGTTCTTC.

The CDR3 DNA reads as TGTGCCAGCAGCTCTGGAGGGCCCACAGATACGCAGTATTTT. Translating it yields CASSSGGPTDTQYF. The V and J genes are TRBV5-4 and TRBJ2-3; TRBD2 might be the D (6 bases). Between the trimmed V and J ends, which lost 3 bases and 2 bases, there was a span of 10 bases. The CDR3 consists of 14 residues. Germline V gene sequence: CDR1 SGHNT, CDR2 YYREEE (reference sequence).

This clone was picked up a small number of times. This rearrangement joins TRBV4-2 to TRBJ2-1, with D unresolved. V was pared by 0 bases and J by 4 bases, with 7 bases between. The CDR3 totals 14 residues. Germline V lookup: CDR1 LGHNA, CDR2 YNFKEQ. The CDR3 spells CASSQDSGYNEQFF. CDR3 coding DNA: TGTGCCAGCAGCCAAGACTCCGGGTACAATGAGCAGTTCTTC.

The chain uses TRBV2 and TRBJ1-2, with TRBD1 as a possible D gene (6 bases). Trimming stripped 3 bases from V and 7 bases from J, with 9 bases between. The germline gives CDR1 SNHLY, CDR2 FYNNEI. The CDR3 contains 12 residues. The CDR3: CASSESRGGYTF. CDR3 bases: TGTGCCAGCAGTGAGTCCAGGGGTGGCTACACCTTC.

The DNA of the CDR3 is TGTGCCAGCTCACCAGTGGGAACGGGGCAAGAGACCCAGTACTTC. The encoded protein is CASSPVGTGQETQYF. The V gene is TRBV18, the J gene TRBJ2-5, with a tentative D call TRBD2 (5 bases). CDR1 KGHSH and CDR2 LQKENI come from the germline V gene. V was clipped by 2 bases and J by 2 bases, with 12 bases between them. CDR3 length: 15 residues.

This clone has a handful of counts. The chain carries TRBV30 and TRBJ1-3; D is uncertain. V gave up 8 bases and J gave up 0 bases, with 14 bases separating them. Germline assignment: CDR1 GTSNPN and CDR2 SVGIG (reference sequence). The CDR3 spans 14 residues. The CDR3 sequence: CAGTRESSGNTIYF. CDR3 bases: TGTGCCGGAACGAGGGAGAGCTCTGGAAACACCATATATTTT.

CDR3 residues: CASSLGSGRGLGEQFF. CDR3 sequence (DNA): TGTGCCAGCAGCTTAGGAAGCGGGAGGGGTTTGGGTGAGCAGTTCTTC. This chain links TRBV5-6 with TRBJ2-1; 10 bases fit TRBD2. Germline V gives CDR1 SGHDT, CDR2 YYEEEE. This CDR3 has 16 amino acids. Trimming removed 2 bases from V and 9 bases from J; junction bases left unmatched: 11.

Only a few counts were recorded for this clone. The chain recombines TRBV14 with TRBJ2-1; maybe TRBD2 (6 bases). CDR3 length equals 12 residues. Trimming cost V 4 bases and J 11 bases, with 12 bases left between them. Per the germline V gene, CDR1 is SGHDN and CDR2 is FVKESK. DNA for the CDR3: TGTGCCAGCAGCCCGGGACTTTCGAAGCAGTTCTTC. Translation gives CASSPGLSKQFF.

This clone came up a few times. The V gene is TRBV10-2, the J gene TRBJ2-7; 7 positions match TRBD1. The CDR3 length is 14 residues. Losses at the gene ends were 7 bases for V and 5 bases for J; bases not matched to a gene: 11. The germline CDR1 and CDR2 sequences are WSHSY and SAAADI. The CDR3 nucleotides read TGCGCCAGCAAGGGGGCCCCCCGCTCTCACGAGCAGTACTTC. It is translated as CASKGAPRSHEQYF.

This clone came up a few times. The J gene is TRBJ2-7, the V gene TRBV13; TRBD1 matches 9 bases. The trim removed 4 bases at V and 2 bases at J, leaving 3 bases unmatched. Germline CDR1 is PRHDT and CDR2 is FYEKMQ (reference sequence). The CDR3 extends over 14 amino acids. The CDR3 sequence is CASSSGTGPYEQYV. The DNA of the CDR3 is TGTGCCAGCAGCTCCGGGACAGGGCCCTACGAGCAGTACGTC.

This clone was counted only a few times. V usage is TRBV6-5 and J usage is TRBJ2-2; D is perhaps TRBD1 (6 bases). This CDR3 has 15 residues. Germline lookup yields CDR1 MNHEY and CDR2 SVGAGI. Trimming left V 6 bases short and J 2 bases short, with 13 bases between. The CDR3: CASRAQGTNTGELFF. DNA for the CDR3: TGTGCCAGCAGAGCACAGGGTACAAACACCGGGGAGCTGTTTTTT.

V is TRBV1 and J is TRBJ2-7; TRBD2 was called by the table and not checked on the DNA. TRBV1 is given as a pseudogene. This CDR3 region has 17 residues. CDR3 protein: CTSSPTPGLAGDDEQYV. DNA of the CDR3: TGCACCAGCAGCCCTACACCGGGACTAGCGGGAGACGACGAGCAGTACGTC.

This clone showed up just a few times. V gene TRBV10-2 combines with J gene TRBJ2-7, with 9 bases identical to TRBD1. The V segment lost 10 bases and the J segment 4 bases; nucleotides outside the gene matches: 11. CDR1 is WSHSY, CDR2 SAAADI, per germline. There are 14 residues in the CDR3. CDR3 region: CATLRETGGYEQYF. DNA for the CDR3: TGCGCCACACTCAGAGAGACAGGGGGGTACGAGCAGTACTTC.